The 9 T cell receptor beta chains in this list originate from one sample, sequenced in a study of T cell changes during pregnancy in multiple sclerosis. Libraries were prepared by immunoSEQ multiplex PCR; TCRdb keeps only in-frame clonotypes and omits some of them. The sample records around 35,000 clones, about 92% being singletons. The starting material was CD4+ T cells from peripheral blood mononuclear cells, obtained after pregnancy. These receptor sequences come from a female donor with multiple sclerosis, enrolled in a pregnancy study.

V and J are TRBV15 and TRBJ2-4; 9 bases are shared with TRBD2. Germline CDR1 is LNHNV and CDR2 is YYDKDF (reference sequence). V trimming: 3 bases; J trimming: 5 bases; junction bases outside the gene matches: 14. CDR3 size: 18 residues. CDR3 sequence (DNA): TGTGCCACCAGCAGGCGGGCGGGGCGGGAGGGCCGGGAAAACATTCAGTACTTC. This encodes CATSRRAGREGRENIQYF. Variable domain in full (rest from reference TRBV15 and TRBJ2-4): DAMVIQNPRYQVTQFGKPVTLSCSQTLNHNVMYWYQQKSSQAPKLLFHYYDKDFNNEADTPDNFQSRRPNTSFCFLDIRSPGLGDTAMYLCATSRRAGREGRENIQYFGAGTRLSVL.

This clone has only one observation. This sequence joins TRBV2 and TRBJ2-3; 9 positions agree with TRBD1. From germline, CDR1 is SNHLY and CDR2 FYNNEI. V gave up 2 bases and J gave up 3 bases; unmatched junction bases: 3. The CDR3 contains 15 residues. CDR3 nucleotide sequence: TGTGCCAGCAGTGAACTTGGACAGGGGACAGATACGCAGTATTTT. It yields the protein CASSELGQGTDTQYF.

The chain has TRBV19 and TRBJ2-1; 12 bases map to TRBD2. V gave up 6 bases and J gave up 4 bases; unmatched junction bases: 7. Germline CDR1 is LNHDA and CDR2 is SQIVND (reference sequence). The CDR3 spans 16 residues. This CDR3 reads CASRPGLAGNYNEQFF. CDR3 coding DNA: TGTGCCAGTAGGCCCGGACTAGCGGGGAATTACAATGAGCAGTTCTTC.

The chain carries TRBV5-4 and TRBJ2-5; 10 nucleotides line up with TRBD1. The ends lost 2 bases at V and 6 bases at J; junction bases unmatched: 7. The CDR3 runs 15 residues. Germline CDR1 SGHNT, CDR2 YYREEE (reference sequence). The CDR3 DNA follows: TGTGCCAGCAGCTTTGACAGGGGGCTCGAGCAGACCCAGTACTTC. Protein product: CASSFDRGLEQTQYF.

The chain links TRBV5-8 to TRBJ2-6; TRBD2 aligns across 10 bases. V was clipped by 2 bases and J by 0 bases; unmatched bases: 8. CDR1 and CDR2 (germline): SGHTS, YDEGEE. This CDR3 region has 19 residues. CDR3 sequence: CASSFYPSGGVSGANVLTF. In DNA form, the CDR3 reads TGTGCCAGCAGCTTTTACCCTAGCGGGGGTGTCTCTGGGGCCAACGTCCTGACTTTC.

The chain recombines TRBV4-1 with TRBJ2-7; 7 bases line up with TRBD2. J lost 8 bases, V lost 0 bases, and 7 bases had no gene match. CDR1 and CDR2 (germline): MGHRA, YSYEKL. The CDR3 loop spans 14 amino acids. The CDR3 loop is CASSQDAGAMKQYF. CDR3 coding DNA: TGCGCCAGCAGCCAAGATGCGGGAGCGATGAAGCAGTACTTC.

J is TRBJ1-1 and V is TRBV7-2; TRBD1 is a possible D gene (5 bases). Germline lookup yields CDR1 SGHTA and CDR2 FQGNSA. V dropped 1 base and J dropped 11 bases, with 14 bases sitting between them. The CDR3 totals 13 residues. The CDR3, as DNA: TGTGCCAGCAGCTTAGGCCCCCGGGGGATGGCTTTCTTT. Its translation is CASSLGPRGMAFF.

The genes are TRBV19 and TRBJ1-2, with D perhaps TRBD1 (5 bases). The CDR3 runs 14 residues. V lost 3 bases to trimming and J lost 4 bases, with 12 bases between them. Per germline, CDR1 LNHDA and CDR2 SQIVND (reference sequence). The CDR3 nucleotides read TGTGCCAGTAGTATTAGGGGCGGGAGCTATGGCTACACCTTC. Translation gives CASSIRGGSYGYTF.

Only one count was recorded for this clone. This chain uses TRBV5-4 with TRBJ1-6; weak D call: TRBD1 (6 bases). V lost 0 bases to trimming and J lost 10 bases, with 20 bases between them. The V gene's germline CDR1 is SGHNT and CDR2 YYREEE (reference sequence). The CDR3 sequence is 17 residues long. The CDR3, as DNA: TGTGCCAGCAGCTTGGGGTCTACAGGGAGACGTGGGTCACCCCTCCACTTT. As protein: CASSLGSTGRRGSPLHF.